Each of the 22 T cell receptor beta chains below was sequenced from the same sample in a study of shared clonotypes between healthy human individuals. Sequencing used immunoSEQ multiplex PCR; TCRdb keeps in-frame clones, though not all of them. The sample comprises hundreds of thousands of clones, approximately 75% of which are singletons, and around 1.8% rests with the top ten. Sequencing input: memory CD4+ T cells sorted from blood. Subset indicated: CD45RA-negative fraction. The receptor source for this set is a woman aged 25 to 39 in good health.

The rearrangement uses TRBV6-1 and TRBJ2-2, with D tentatively TRBD2 (5 bases). CDR1 and CDR2 (germline): MNHNS, SASEGT. The CDR3 consists of 15 residues. V gave up 8 bases and J gave up 7 bases, with 20 bases separating them. The CDR3 coding sequence is TGTGCCAGCCGGGGTTTGTCAGGATATTACGGGGAGCTGTTTTTT. Protein sequence: CASRGLSGYYGELFF.

The table lists this clone with many counts. The rearrangement joins TRBV18 to TRBJ2-2; no clear D gene. Germline loops: CDR1 KGHSH, CDR2 LQKENI. This CDR3 comprises 17 residues. V lost 2 bases and J lost 5, with 18 bases in between. Here the CDR3 DNA reads TGTGCCAGCTCACCAGGTCTGGCCCCGTCGAGGACCGGGGAGCTGTTTTTT. As protein: CASSPGLAPSRTGELFF.

The chain combines TRBV19 with TRBJ2-7; D gene uncertain. The length of the CDR3 is 14 residues. The germline V gene encodes CDR1 LNHDA and CDR2 SQIVND (reference sequence). The V and J ends lost 10 bases and 4 bases respectively, with 20 bases between them. The DNA for the CDR3 is TGTGCCACCCAGAAAAAGACCGGCTTTTACGAGCAGTACTTC. Amino acids: CATQKKTGFYEQYF.

This clone was detected a few times. The rearrangement joins TRBV19 to TRBJ1-2; D is possibly TRBD1 (6 bases). CDR3 length: 15 amino acids. Germline V gene sequence: CDR1 LNHDA, CDR2 SQIVND (reference sequence). The ends were cut back, 1 base at V and 4 bases at J, with 13 bases in the middle. CDR3 protein: CASSIAPGAAYGYTF. The CDR3 region has the DNA TGTGCCAGTAGTATAGCCCCAGGGGCCGCCTATGGCTACACCTTC.

The genes are TRBV6-5 and TRBJ2-7; D is perhaps TRBD2 (5 bases). Per germline, CDR1 MNHEY and CDR2 SVGAGI. CDR3 length equals 15 residues. V lost 6 bases, J lost 0 bases, and 15 bases lay in between. The CDR3 nucleotides are TGTGCCAGCAGCAGACTCCAAACTAGCTCCTACGAGCAGTACTTC. Protein: CASSRLQTSSYEQYF.

V gene TRBV30 combines with J gene TRBJ2-1; a possible D gene is TRBD1 (5 bases). The V end was cut by 5 bases, the J end by 7 bases, with 12 bases between. The CDR3 length is 12 residues. In germline, CDR1 is GTSNPN, CDR2 SVGIG (reference sequence). CDR3 sequence (DNA): TGTGCCTGGGGAACCAGGGCGAATGAGCAGTTCTTC. As protein: CAWGTRANEQFF.

The V and J genes are TRBV7-2 and TRBJ1-1; no firm D call. The germline V gene encodes CDR1 SGHTA and CDR2 FQGNSA. Trimming removed 5 bases from V and 0 bases from J, with 7 bases in between. The CDR3 sequence is 13 residues long. CDR3 amino acids: CASSRGLNTEAFF. The CDR3 DNA reads TGTGCCAGCAGCCGCGGGTTGAACACTGAAGCTTTCTTT.

This clone was detected a few times. This may be a read error: a much more frequent sequence differs by one nucleotide. Other DNA sequences in the same sample also yield this CDR3. The gene calls are TRBV20-1 and TRBJ2-7, with 7 bases identical to TRBD2. Losses at the gene ends were 6 bases for V and 3 bases for J; bases not matched to a gene: 2. This CDR3 has 11 residues. CDR1 DFQATT and CDR2 SNEGSKA come from the germline V gene (reference sequence). The CDR3 here is CSAGLVYEQYF. In DNA, the CDR3 is TGCAGTGCAGGACTAGTCTACGAGCAGTACTTC.

In its sample, this clone was seen once. V is TRBV23-1 and J is TRBJ1-1; D not certain. TRBV23-1 carries the ORF label, with uncertain function. This CDR3 spans 18 amino acids. V shed 2 bases and J shed 0 bases, with 19 bases lying between them. The DNA for the CDR3 is TGCGCCAGCAGTCAAAGTTACGGGAGGGTCGTCCTGAACACTGAAGCTTTCTTT. Its protein product is CASSQSYGRVVLNTEAFF.

The V and J genes are TRBV5-5 and TRBJ2-5; D remains ambiguous. Trimming shortened V by 0 bases and J by 5 bases, and 11 bases separated the two germline ends. Germline lookup yields CDR1 SGHKS and CDR2 YYEKEE (reference sequence). This CDR3 region has 14 residues. The CDR3 DNA follows: TGTGCCAGCAGCTTGGAGGCCGCTAGGGAGACCCAGTACTTC. Its translation: CASSLEAARETQYF.

Concerning this clone itself: A much larger clone differs from this one at a single base, so this may be a read error. The chain is built from TRBV5-6 and TRBJ2-3, with 8 nucleotides matching TRBD2. Germline-derived CDR1 and CDR2 are SGHDT and YYEEEE. The V segment lost 2 bases and the J segment 4 bases; nucleotides outside the gene matches: 0. The CDR3 is 13 amino acids. Here the CDR3 reads CASSLAGADTQYF. The CDR3 region has the DNA TGTGCCAGCAGCTTAGCGGGAGCAGATACGCAGTATTTT. Variable domain in full (rest from reference TRBV5-6 and TRBJ2-3): DAGVTQSPTHLIKTRGQQVTLRCSPKSGHDTVSWYQQALGQGPQFIFQYYEEEERQRGNFPDRFSGHQFPNYSSELNVNALLLGDSALYLCASSLAGADTQYFGPGTRLTVL.

The chain links TRBV7-9 to TRBJ2-1; 9 positions match TRBD2. The ends lost 2 bases at V and 2 bases at J; junction bases unmatched: 4. Germline V gene lookup returns CDR1 SEHNR and CDR2 FQNEAQ (reference sequence). The CDR3 has 16 residues. The CDR3, as DNA: TGTGCCAGCAGCTTATATGCGGGAGGGACCTACAATGAGCAGTTCTTC. This encodes CASSLYAGGTYNEQFF.

This chain joins TRBV11-1 and TRBJ2-7; TRBD2 aligns across 9 bases. With 3 bases clipped from V and 0 bases from J, the junction kept 6 bases outside the gene matches. The germline V gene encodes CDR1 SGHAT and CDR2 FQDESV (reference sequence). The CDR3 spans 16 residues. In DNA form, the CDR3 reads TGTGCCAGCAGCTTCACTGCGGGAGGGCACTCCTACGAGCAGTACTTC. It yields the protein CASSFTAGGHSYEQYF.

This chain joins TRBV14 and TRBJ2-1, with 7 bases identical to TRBD1. This CDR3 is 14 amino acids long. Trimming removed 4 bases from V and 8 bases from J; junction bases left unmatched: 8. Germline CDR1 SGHDN, CDR2 FVKESK. This CDR3 is CASSPLGGLDEQFF. The CDR3 DNA reads as TGTGCCAGCAGCCCGTTAGGGGGCCTGGATGAGCAGTTCTTC.

As for this clone: Distinct nucleotide sequences in the sample also encode this CDR3. V is TRBV6-1 and J is TRBJ1-5, with a possible D match to TRBD1 (6 bases). Germline CDR1 is MNHNS and CDR2 is SASEGT. The CDR3 totals 14 residues. The V end was cut by 4 bases, the J end by 2 bases, with 9 bases between. The CDR3 DNA follows: TGTGCCAGCAGTGGGAGGACAGGCAATCAGCCCCAGCATTTT. This codes for CASSGRTGNQPQHF.

The V gene is TRBV11-2, the J gene TRBJ2-6, with D possibly being TRBD1 (5 bases). V was cut by 7 bases and J by 3 bases, with 16 bases left in between. The CDR3 is made up of 16 amino acids. Germline CDR1 reads SGHAT; CDR2 reads FQNNGV. CDR3 DNA: TGTGCCAGCATGGGCGGTTGGGGCGGTGGGGCCAACGTCCTGACTTTC. Its translation: CASMGGWGGGANVLTF. Filled out from reference TRBV11-2 and TRBJ2-6, the complete variable domain reads EAGVAQSPRYKIIEKRQSVAFWCNPISGHATLYWYQQILGQGPKLLIQFQNNGVVDDSQLPKDRFSAERLKGVDSTLKIQPAKLEDSAVYLCASMGGWGGGANVLTFGAGSRLTVL.

The genes are TRBV7-9 and TRBJ1-3; 7 positions agree with TRBD1. V dropped 6 bases and J dropped 0; count of bases not matched to a gene: 8. Per germline, CDR1 SEHNR and CDR2 FQNEAQ (reference sequence). There are 16 residues in the CDR3. CDR3 nucleotide sequence: TGTGCCAGCAGTCCCGGGACAGCCTTCTCTGGAAACACCATATATTTT. Protein sequence: CASSPGTAFSGNTIYF.

This chain connects TRBV11-3 to TRBJ1-5; D unresolved. The CDR3 has 14 residues. Trimming shortened V by 3 bases and J by 2 bases, and 8 bases separated the two germline ends. Germline CDR1 reads SGHNT; CDR2 reads YENEEA. As DNA, the CDR3 is TGTGCCAGCAGCTTCGGGATAGGCAATCAGCCCCAGCATTTT. The encoded protein is CASSFGIGNQPQHF.

The chain recombines TRBV28 with TRBJ2-3, with 7 bases aligning to TRBD2. This CDR3 spans 16 amino acids. Germline trimming cut 6 bases from V and 6 bases from J; bases unmatched to any gene: 15. Looked up from germline, CDR1 is MDHEN and CDR2 is SYDVKM. The CDR3 loop reads CASSQFREWEGDTQYF. CDR3 bases: TGTGCCAGCAGCCAGTTCCGGGAGTGGGAGGGGGATACGCAGTATTTT.

This clone was seen just once. Different DNA sequences within this sample yield the same CDR3. The chain uses TRBV7-2 and TRBJ2-3, with D perhaps matching TRBD2 (5 bases). This CDR3 has 14 amino acids. V was trimmed by 5 bases and J by 3 bases, leaving 12 bases between them. CDR1 and CDR2 (germline): SGHTA, FQGNSA. The DNA of the CDR3 is TGTGCCAGCAGCCTCAGTCTAGCAACAGATACGCAGTATTTT. Amino acid sequence: CASSLSLATDTQYF.

V usage is TRBV7-9 and J usage is TRBJ2-7; no reliable D call. The CDR3 is made up of 13 amino acids. Germline V gene lookup returns CDR1 SEHNR and CDR2 FQNEAQ (reference sequence). Trimming took 2 bases from V and 2 from J, leaving 7 bases between them. In nucleotides, the CDR3 is TGTGCCAGCAGCTTAAGTCCGGCCTACGAGCAGTACTTC. It yields the protein CASSLSPAYEQYF.

This clone has just a few counts. This chain uses TRBV5-6 with TRBJ2-1; D not resolved. Germline CDR1 and CDR2: SGHDT and YYEEEE. V lost 4 bases, J lost 10 bases, and 21 bases lay in between. The CDR3 is 15 residues long. The CDR3 region has the DNA TGTGCCAGCAGCCCATTGACCGTTCCCACTCGGGAGCAGTTCTTC. It specifies CASSPLTVPTREQFF.